The 17 T cell receptor beta chains below come from one sample, sequenced in a study of cytomegalovirus exposure and HLA in healthy donors. Profiled with immunoSEQ multiplex PCR; TCRdb holds only in-frame clones, not every one. Of 130,000 to 150,000 clones listed, approximately 87% were seen once; the top ten hold less than 3.5%. The specimen sequenced was PBMCs. These receptors all stem from a man aged 18 to 30 in good health and CMV-seronegative.

The rearrangement joins TRBV18 to TRBJ2-3; D is uncertain. The CDR3 extends over 13 amino acids. The germline gives CDR1 KGHSH, CDR2 LQKENI. Deletions cut 2 bases from V and 3 bases from J, with 6 bases between. Written as DNA, the CDR3 is TGTGCCAGCTCACCAAGAGGAACAGATACGCAGTATTTT. Protein sequence: CASSPRGTDTQYF.

The V and J genes are TRBV2 and TRBJ1-1; D might be TRBD1 (5 bases). Per the germline V gene, CDR1 is SNHLY and CDR2 is FYNNEI. Deletions cut 2 bases from V and 5 bases from J, with 12 bases between. The CDR3 runs to 14 residues. For the CDR3, the DNA is TGTGCCAGCAGTGAATGGGGGGTGGAAACTGAAGCTTTCTTT. Protein product: CASSEWGVETEAFF.

This clone was found once. This chain uses TRBV5-1 with TRBJ2-5, with D possibly TRBD2 on 6 matching bases. Between the trimmed V and J ends, which lost 3 bases and 5 bases, there was a span of 8 bases. Germline lookup yields CDR1 SGHRS and CDR2 YFSETQ. The CDR3 sequence is 12 residues long. CDR3 sequence (DNA): TGCGCCAGCAGCTATCGGGGGGAGACCCAGTACTTC. This translates into CASSYRGETQYF.

The chain links TRBV5-1 to TRBJ2-7, with TRBD1 identical over 9 bases. Germline values: CDR1 SGHRS, CDR2 YFSETQ. V trimming: 4 bases; J trimming: 4 bases; junction bases outside the gene matches: 15. This CDR3 spans 17 amino acids. CDR3 region: CASSENPTGQGVYEQYF. Here the CDR3 DNA reads TGCGCCAGCAGCGAAAACCCCACGGGACAGGGTGTATACGAGCAGTACTTC. Based on the CDR3 plus reference TRBV5-1 and TRBJ2-7, the full variable domain is KAGVTQTPRYLIKTRGQQVTLSCSPISGHRSVSWYQQTPGQGLQFLFEYFSETQRNKGNFPGRFSGRQFSNSRSEMNVSTLELGDSALYLCASSENPTGQGVYEQYFGPGTRLTVT.

The chain recombines TRBV7-2 with TRBJ2-7; 7 bases match TRBD1. Germline V gene data show CDR1 as SGHTA and CDR2 as FQGNSA. Trimming removed 2 bases from V and 4 bases from J; junction bases left unmatched: 5. The CDR3 is 14 residues long. CDR3 region: CASSLSRGMYEQYF. The CDR3 DNA is TGTGCCAGCAGCTTAAGCAGGGGGATGTACGAGCAGTACTTC. The full variable domain, rest sourced from reference TRBV7-2 and TRBJ2-7, is GAGVSQSPSNKVTEKGKDVELRCDPISGHTALYWYRQSLGQGLEFLIYFQGNSAPDKSGLPSDRFSAERTGGSVSTLTIQRTQQEDSAVYLCASSLSRGMYEQYFGPGTRLTVT.

The CDR3 spells CASRALQNDYGYTF. CDR3 bases: TGTGCCAGCAGGGCTTTACAGAACGACTATGGCTACACCTTC. V and J are TRBV2 and TRBJ1-2; D gene uncertain. This CDR3 contains 14 residues. Trimming took off 6 bases at V and 3 bases at J, with 14 bases between the two ends. Germline V gene sequence: CDR1 SNHLY, CDR2 FYNNEI.

The chain recombines TRBV6-1 with TRBJ1-1; D unclear. CDR3 length: 15 amino acids. Germline V gene lookup returns CDR1 MNHNS and CDR2 SASEGT. V lost 0 bases and J 7 bases, leaving 15 bases between the germline ends. The CDR3 spells CASSEATQADVEAFF. In DNA, the CDR3 is TGTGCCAGCAGTGAAGCGACCCAGGCCGACGTTGAAGCTTTCTTT.

The V call is TRBV7-9, the J call TRBJ2-7; D unresolved. There are 12 residues in the CDR3. CDR1 and CDR2 from the germline V gene are SEHNR and FQNEAQ (reference sequence). V was trimmed by 4 bases and J by 6 bases, leaving 10 bases between them. The CDR3 DNA reads as TGTGCCAGCAGCTACCGTCCCGGCGAGCAGTACTTC. Its translation: CASSYRPGEQYF.

V and J are TRBV7-9 and TRBJ2-6, with a tentative D call TRBD2 (5 bases). The germline CDR1 and CDR2 sequences are SEHNR and FQNEAQ (reference sequence). This CDR3 comprises 13 residues. Written as DNA, the CDR3 is TGTGCTACCGAGGGTTCTGGGGCCAACGTCCTGACTTTC. Translated: CATEGSGANVLTF.

The chain combines TRBV4-3 with TRBJ2-5; 7 bases agree with TRBD1. The trim removed 4 bases at V and 1 base at J, leaving 9 bases unmatched. Germline V gene sequence: CDR1 LGHNA, CDR2 YSLEER. CDR3 length equals 16 residues. CDR3 nucleotide sequence: TGCGCCAGCAGCCGTGGGACAGACAGCTTCCAAGAGACCCAGTACTTC. Residues: CASSRGTDSFQETQYF.

CDR3: CASSFTGVTYEQYF. CDR3 in DNA: TGTGCCAGCAGCTTTACCGGGGTCACCTACGAGCAGTACTTC. V and J are TRBV11-1 and TRBJ2-7; maybe TRBD2 (5 bases). This CDR3 is 14 amino acids long. Trimming took off 3 bases at V and 2 bases at J, with 11 bases between the two ends. CDR1 is SGHAT, CDR2 FQDESV, per germline (reference sequence).

A remark on this clone: Within the sample, other DNA sequences also encode this same CDR3. This chain connects TRBV30 to TRBJ2-1; TRBD1 might be the D (6 bases). V gave up 0 bases and J gave up 0 bases, with 6 bases separating them. CDR1 is GTSNPN and CDR2 is SVGIG in the germline V gene (reference sequence). The CDR3 contains 14 residues. In DNA form, the CDR3 reads TGTGCCTGGAGTGTACAGGGCTCCTACAATGAGCAGTTCTTC. Translating gives CAWSVQGSYNEQFF.

The chain couples TRBV4-3 to TRBJ2-1; a weak D match, TRBD2 (5 bases). This CDR3 comprises 15 residues. V was pared by 0 bases and J by 0 bases, with 6 bases between. Germline CDR1 and CDR2: LGHNA and YSLEER. CDR3: CASSQDAGSYNEQFF. The CDR3 DNA reads TGCGCCAGCAGCCAAGATGCGGGCTCCTACAATGAGCAGTTCTTC.

The chain uses TRBV10-3 and TRBJ2-2; D is possibly TRBD2 (5 bases). The length of the CDR3 is 14 residues. V was shortened by 7 bases and J by 7 bases, with 16 bases between the two germline ends. Germline values: CDR1 ENHRY, CDR2 SYGVKD. The CDR3 coding sequence is TGTGCCATCATGGAACTAGAAGTCGGCGGGGAGCTGTTTTTT. This translates into CAIMELEVGGELFF.

This clone appeared a few times. The CDR3, as DNA: TGCGCCAGCAGCTTGGGACAGGGAAGGGGCACTGAAGCTTTCTTT. The encoded protein is CASSLGQGRGTEAFF. The J gene is TRBJ1-1, the V gene TRBV5-1; 7 nucleotides line up with TRBD1. Germline V gene sequence: CDR1 SGHRS, CDR2 YFSETQ. The CDR3 is made up of 15 amino acids. V trimming: 0 bases; J trimming: 4 bases; junction bases outside the gene matches: 6.

This rearrangement joins TRBV6-6 to TRBJ2-7, with 9 bases that match TRBD1. This CDR3 comprises 15 residues. Germline loops: CDR1 MNHNY, CDR2 SVGAGI (reference sequence). V was clipped by 0 bases and J by 5 bases; unmatched bases: 5. CDR3 amino acids: CASSYSGTGTDEQYF. Written as DNA, the CDR3 is TGTGCCAGCAGTTACTCTGGGACAGGGACCGACGAGCAGTACTTC.

This sequence joins TRBV28 and TRBJ2-3, with 8 bases identical to TRBD2. This CDR3 comprises 18 residues. V lost 6 bases, J lost 2 bases, and 16 bases stayed unmatched. The V gene's germline CDR1 is MDHEN and CDR2 SYDVKM. CDR3 amino acids: CASRPATSSGRTTDTQYF. DNA for the CDR3: TGTGCCAGCAGACCCGCTACGTCTAGCGGGCGGACCACAGATACGCAGTATTTT.